This T cell receptor beta chain was sequenced in a study of cytomegalovirus exposure and HLA in healthy donors. General observations from the study: A later analysis by the authors found several of the most significant clusters apparently linked to common viral pathogens. Cytomegalovirus-associated status was assigned to roughly 160 TCR beta chains. There were reportedly fewer N-insertions in an Asian-associated ancestry cluster than the approximately 600-donor mean, in a later analysis.

Comments on this clone: Its matching antigen is unknown.

CDR3 length equals 14 residues. Per the germline V gene, CDR1 is ENHRY and CDR2 is SYGVKD. V dropped 9 bases and J dropped 2 bases, with 16 bases sitting between them. Vbeta (60) and Jbeta (13) primers were used in the PCR. Profiled with immunoSEQ multiplex PCR; TCRdb holds only in-frame clones, not every one. The table has 80,000 or so clones, about 80% seen once. The chain employs TRBV10-3 and TRBJ1-1; D may be TRBD1 (5 bases). Sequencing input: PBMCs. The clonotype comes from a woman aged 40 to 50 in good health and CMV-seronegative. The CDR3 nucleotides read TGTGCCATGAGACGCGGGACGGCCAACACTGAAGCTTTCTTT. Encoded protein: CAMRRGTANTEAFF.